The clone carrying this TCR beta chain was seen only a few times. Its antigen is still unknown. This entry is derived from a study of cytomegalovirus exposure and HLA in healthy donors. CDR3 size: 14 residues. Germline V CDR1 and CDR2: MNHEY, SVGAGI. With 6 bases removed from V and 2 bases from J, the gap between germline ends came to 12 bases. Broader study findings: TCR beta V segments were, for the most part, productive about 87% or about 30% of the time in an earlier analysis. Later on, an analysis tied around 17,000 TCR beta sequences to HLA alleles at 0.05 false discovery rate. The classifier, whose performance was assessed in both the original and validation cohorts, reportedly diagnosed cytomegalovirus status with high specificity and sensitivity. In most subjects, TCR beta sequences reportedly gave accurate predictions of HLA-A and HLA-B alleles.

Both 60 Vbeta primers and 13 Jbeta primers went into the PCR. Using immunoSEQ multiplex PCR, the repertoire was profiled, and TCRdb retains in-frame clones only, with some absent. The repertoire holds under 200,000 clones, with about 12% as singletons. This sequence was found in a man aged 50 or older in good health and CMV-seropositive. The sequenced sample was PBMCs. J is TRBJ2-3 and V is TRBV6-5; TRBD1 might be the D (5 bases). The CDR3 bases are TGTGCCAGCAGAGCAGGGCAATACACAGATACGCAGTATTTT. This sequence encodes CASRAGQYTDTQYF.